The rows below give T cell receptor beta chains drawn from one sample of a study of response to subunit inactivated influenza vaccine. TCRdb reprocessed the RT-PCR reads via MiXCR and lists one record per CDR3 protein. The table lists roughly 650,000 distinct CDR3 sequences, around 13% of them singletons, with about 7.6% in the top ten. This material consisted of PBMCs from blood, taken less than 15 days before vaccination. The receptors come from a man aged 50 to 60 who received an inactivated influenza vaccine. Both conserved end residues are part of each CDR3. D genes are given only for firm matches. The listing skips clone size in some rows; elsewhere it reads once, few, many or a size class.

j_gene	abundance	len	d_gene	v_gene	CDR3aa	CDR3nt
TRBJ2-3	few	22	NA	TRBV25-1	CASSEYGSRSRGARAFTDTQYF	TGTGCCAGCAGTGAATATGGAAGCCGTTCCCGGGGGGCGAGGGCTTTTACAGATACGCAGTATTTT
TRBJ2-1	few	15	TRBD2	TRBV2	CASKEGAGMGNEQFF	TGTGCCAGCAAAGAGGGAGCGGGAATGGGCAATGAGCAGTTCTTC
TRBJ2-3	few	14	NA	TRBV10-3	CAISGQGRVDTQYF	TGTGCCATCAGTGGCCAGGGGCGGGTGGATACGCAGTATTTT
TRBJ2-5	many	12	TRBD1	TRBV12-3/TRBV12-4	CASKGAQETQYF	TGTGCCAGCAAGGGGGCCCAAGAGACCCAGTACTTC
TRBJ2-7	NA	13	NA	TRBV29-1	CSVEAGNPYEQYF	TGCAGCGTTGAAGCTGGGAATCCCTACGAGCAGTACTTC
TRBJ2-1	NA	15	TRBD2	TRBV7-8	CASSLLSGIWYEQFF	TGTGCCAGCAGCTTACTTAGCGGGATATGGTATGAGCAGTTCTTC
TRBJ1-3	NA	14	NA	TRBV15	CATTSGGSGNTIYF	TGTGCCACCACCTCGGGGGGCTCCGGAAACACCATATATTTT
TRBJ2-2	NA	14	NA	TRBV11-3	CASSNGLNTGELFF	TGTGCCAGCAGCAACGGGCTGAACACCGGGGAGCTGTTTTTT
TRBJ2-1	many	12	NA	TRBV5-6	CASSLGQNEQFF	TGTGCCAGCAGCTTGGGGCAGAATGAGCAGTTCTTC
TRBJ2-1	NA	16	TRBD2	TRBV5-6	CASSFFASGGVNEQFF	TGTGCCAGCAGCTTTTTTGCTAGCGGGGGGGTAAATGAGCAGTTCTTC
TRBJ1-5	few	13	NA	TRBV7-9	CASSSEFNQPQHF	TGTGCCAGCAGCTCTGAGTTCAATCAGCCCCAGCATTTT
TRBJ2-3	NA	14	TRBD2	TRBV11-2	CASSQGGPTDTQYF	TGTGCCAGCAGCCAGGGAGGGCCAACAGATACGCAGTATTTT
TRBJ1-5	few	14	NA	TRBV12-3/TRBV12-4	CASSLGNLNQPQHF	TGTGCCAGCAGTTTAGGGAACCTAAATCAGCCCCAGCATTTT
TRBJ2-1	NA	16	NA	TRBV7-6	CASSQDRGGSYNEQFF	TGTGCCAGCAGCCAGGACAGAGGGGGCTCCTACAATGAGCAGTTCTTC
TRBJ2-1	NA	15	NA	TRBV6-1	CASSPTTPSWNEQFF	TGTGCCAGCAGTCCCACGACACCCTCGTGGAATGAGCAGTTCTTC
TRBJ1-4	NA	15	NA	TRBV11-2	CASSSPGTRYEKLFF	TGTGCCAGCAGCTCCCCCGGGACACGATATGAAAAACTGTTTTTT
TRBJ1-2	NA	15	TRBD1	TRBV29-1	CSVSGHDRGGYGYTF	TGCAGCGTGTCGGGCCATGACAGGGGCGGATACGGCTACACCTTC
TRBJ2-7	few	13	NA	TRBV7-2	CASSYSDRSEQYF	TGTGCCAGCAGCTACAGTGACAGGTCCGAGCAGTACTTC
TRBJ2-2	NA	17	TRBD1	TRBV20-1	CSARDLQGGTNTGELFF	TGCAGTGCTAGAGACCTACAGGGGGGTACGAACACCGGGGAGCTGTTTTTT
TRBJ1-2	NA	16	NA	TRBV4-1	CASSQREPGAGGGYTF	TGCGCCAGCAGCCAACGGGAACCGGGGGCGGGAGGTGGCTACACCTTC
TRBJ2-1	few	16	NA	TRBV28	CASTNFRGSSYNEQFF	TGTGCCAGCACCAACTTCAGGGGAAGCTCCTACAATGAGCAGTTCTTC
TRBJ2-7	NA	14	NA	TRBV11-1	CASSPGPRGYEQYF	TGTGCCAGCAGCCCAGGACCTCGGGGGTACGAGCAGTACTTC
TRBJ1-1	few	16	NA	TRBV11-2	CASSVTVTSLNTEAFF	TGTGCCAGCAGCGTGACAGTTACCTCTCTGAACACTGAAGCTTTCTTT
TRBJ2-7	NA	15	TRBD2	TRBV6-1	CASRWGLAGGYEQYF	TGTGCCAGCAGATGGGGACTAGCGGGAGGCTACGAGCAGTACTTC
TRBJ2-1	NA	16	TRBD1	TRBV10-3	CAISEGDRRIYNEQFF	TGTGCCATCAGTGAGGGGGACAGGAGGATCTACAATGAGCAGTTCTTC
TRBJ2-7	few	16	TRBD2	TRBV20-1	CSASETSGRSPYEQYF	TGCAGTGCTAGTGAAACTAGCGGGAGGTCCCCGTACGAGCAGTACTTC
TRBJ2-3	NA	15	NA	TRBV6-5	CASSYSWRDTDTQYF	TGTGCCAGCAGTTACTCTTGGCGGGACACAGATACGCAGTATTTT
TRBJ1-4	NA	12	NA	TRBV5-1	CASSLGKMNCFF	TGCGCCAGCAGCCTCGGGAAAATGAACTGTTTTTTT
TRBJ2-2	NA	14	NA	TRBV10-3	CAISPAGNTGELFF	TGTGCCATCAGCCCAGCGGGCAACACCGGGGAGCTGTTTTTT
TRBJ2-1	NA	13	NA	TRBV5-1	CASSLEEGQGQFF	TGCGCCAGCAGCTTGGAGGAGGGGCAGGGGCAGTTCTTC
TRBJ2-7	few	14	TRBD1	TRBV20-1	CSAGQGFGTYEQYF	TGCAGTGCTGGACAGGGTTTTGGCACCTACGAGCAGTACTTC
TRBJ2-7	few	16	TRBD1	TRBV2	CASSAAAGQGAYEQYF	TGTGCCAGCAGTGCCGCGGCGGGACAGGGGGCATACGAGCAGTACTTC
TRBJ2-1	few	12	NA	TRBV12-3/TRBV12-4	CASSGHRAEQFF	TGTGCCAGCAGCGGGCACCGCGCCGAGCAGTTCTTC
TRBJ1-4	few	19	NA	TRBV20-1	CSARGSLGGGTHINEKLFF	TGCAGTGCTAGAGGATCTTTAGGAGGGGGGACACACATCAATGAAAAACTGTTTTTT